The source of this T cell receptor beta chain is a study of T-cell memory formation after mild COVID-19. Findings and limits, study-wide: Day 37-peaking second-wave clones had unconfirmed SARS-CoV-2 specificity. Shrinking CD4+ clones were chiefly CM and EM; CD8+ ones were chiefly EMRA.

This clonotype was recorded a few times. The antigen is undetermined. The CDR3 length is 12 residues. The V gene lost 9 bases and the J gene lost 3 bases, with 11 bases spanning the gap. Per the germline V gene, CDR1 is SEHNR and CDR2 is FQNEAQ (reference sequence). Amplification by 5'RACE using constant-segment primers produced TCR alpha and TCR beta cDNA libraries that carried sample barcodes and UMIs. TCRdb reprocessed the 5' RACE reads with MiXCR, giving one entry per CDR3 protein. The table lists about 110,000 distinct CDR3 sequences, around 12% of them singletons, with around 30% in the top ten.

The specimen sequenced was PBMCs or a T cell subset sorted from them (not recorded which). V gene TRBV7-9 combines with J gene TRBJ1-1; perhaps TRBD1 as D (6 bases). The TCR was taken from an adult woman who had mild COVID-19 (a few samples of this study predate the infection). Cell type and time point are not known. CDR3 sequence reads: CASGQRDTEAFF. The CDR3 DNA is TGTGCCAGTGGACAGCGCGACACTGAAGCTTTCTTT.